These 16 T cell receptor beta chains were all obtained from the same sample, sequenced in a study of OX40 agonist ivuxolimab in advanced cancers. TCRdb keeps only in-frame clones here, not all; method: immunoSEQ multiplex PCR. The sample records 60,000 to 80,000 clones, roughly 89% being singletons. Sequences were derived from CD4+ or CD8+ T cells sorted from blood, sampled in a trial of the OX40 agonist ivuxolimab. The receptors come from an adult with an advanced solid tumor such as melanoma, head and neck, liver or kidney cancer.

J is TRBJ2-7 and V is TRBV10-3; D not resolved. This CDR3 spans 15 amino acids. Per germline, CDR1 ENHRY and CDR2 SYGVKD. The V end was cut by 2 bases, the J end by 4 bases, with 15 bases between. CDR3 in amino acids: CAISEEAPRDYEQYF. In DNA, the CDR3 is TGTGCCATCAGTGAGGAGGCCCCCCGAGATTACGAGCAGTACTTC.

The J gene is TRBJ2-7, the V gene TRBV5-1; the D gene could be TRBD1 or TRBD2 (6 bases each). Trimming stripped 0 bases from V and 4 bases from J, with 11 bases between. The CDR3 spans 14 residues. CDR1 SGHRS and CDR2 YFSETQ come from the germline V gene. The CDR3: CASSLGPGAYEQYF. The CDR3, as DNA: TGCGCCAGCAGCTTGGGGCCGGGGGCATACGAGCAGTACTTC.

The chain employs TRBV7-3 and TRBJ1-2; D may be TRBD1 (5 bases). This CDR3 has 15 residues. V was pared by 5 bases and J by 1 base, with 14 bases between. Germline V CDR1 and CDR2: SGHTA, FQGTGA. CDR3 nucleotide sequence: TGTGCCAGCAGCCCCACCGGGGCGCTTAACTATGGCTACACCTTC. It specifies CASSPTGALNYGYTF.

The chain couples TRBV5-1 to TRBJ2-6; 9 bases fit TRBD2. Trimming at V came to 1 base and at J to 0 bases, leaving 8 bases not matched to a gene. The CDR3 length is 19 residues. Looked up from germline, CDR1 is SGHRS and CDR2 is YFSETQ. The CDR3 spells CASSLKEVAGVSGANVLTF. In nucleotides, the CDR3 is TGCGCCAGCAGCTTGAAGGAAGTAGCGGGGGTCTCTGGGGCCAACGTCCTGACTTTC.

The rearrangement joins TRBV28 to TRBJ2-2, with TRBD1 matching 9 bases. V was clipped by 5 bases and J by 3 bases; unmatched bases: 13. Germline V CDR1 and CDR2: MDHEN, SYDVKM. This CDR3 has 18 residues. CDR3 coding DNA: TGTGCCAGCAGTCCCTGGGACCTCGGGACAGGGTACACCGGGGAGCTGTTTTTT. This sequence encodes CASSPWDLGTGYTGELFF.

This rearrangement joins TRBV10-1 to TRBJ1-6; D might be TRBD1 (5 bases). V was shortened by 2 bases and J by 11 bases, with 10 bases between the two germline ends. This CDR3 is built from 13 residues. Germline CDR1 is WNHNN and CDR2 is SYGVQD (reference sequence). CDR3 sequence reads: CASSEDSTAPLHF. The CDR3, as DNA: TGCGCCAGCAGTGAGGACAGTACTGCACCCCTCCACTTT.

To note about this clone: The DNA is left out, because the CDR3 cannot be placed on it with certainty; the CDR3 is given as TCRdb lists it. The gene calls are TRBV21-1 and TRBJ1-4. TRBV21-1 represents a pseudogene. The CDR3 adds up to 16 amino acids, both ends counted. CDR3 region: CASSSDWGAGNEKLFF.

This clone was picked up one time. This rearrangement joins TRBV19 to TRBJ2-1, with D perhaps assigned TRBD1 or TRBD2 (7 bases each). This CDR3 is built from 13 residues. Trimming pared 7 bases from V and 5 bases from J, leaving 12 bases between. CDR1 LNHDA and CDR2 SQIVND come from the germline V gene (reference sequence). In nucleotides, the CDR3 is TGTGCCAGTAACGGGGGGACAGACAATGAGCAGTTCTTC. Its protein product is CASNGGTDNEQFF.

The chain links TRBV6-6 to TRBJ1-2, with D uncertain. Germline V gives CDR1 MNHNY, CDR2 SVGAGI (reference sequence). The germline V and J ends were trimmed by 6 bases and 3 bases, with 11 bases remaining between them. The CDR3 contains 13 residues. Written as DNA, the CDR3 is TGTGCCAGCAGCCAAGACGGTGACTATGGCTACACCTTC. Translation: CASSQDGDYGYTF.

This chain connects TRBV28 to TRBJ1-1; no definite D call. Trimming cost V 6 bases and J 1 base, with 15 bases left between them. CDR1 is MDHEN and CDR2 is SYDVKM in the germline V gene. The CDR3 spans 15 residues. CDR3 sequence: CASSGVYLANTEAFF. CDR3 sequence (DNA): TGTGCCAGCAGCGGCGTTTACCTCGCGAACACTGAAGCTTTCTTT.

This clone was counted only a few times. The V gene is TRBV28, the J gene TRBJ1-2; D remains ambiguous. The ends were cut back, 5 bases at V and 4 bases at J, with 8 bases in the middle. Germline CDR1 MDHEN, CDR2 SYDVKM. The CDR3 is 12 amino acids. CDR3 sequence reads: CASSPYGYGYTF. Here the CDR3 DNA reads TGTGCCAGCAGTCCCTACGGCTATGGCTACACCTTC.

This clone has more than one count but fewer than ten. This chain links TRBV5-1 with TRBJ1-3, with D tentatively TRBD1 (5 bases). The CDR3 covers 15 residues. Germline V lookup: CDR1 SGHRS, CDR2 YFSETQ. Trimming removed 2 bases at V and 3 bases at J, with 12 bases between. CDR3 DNA: TGCGCCAGCAGCTTCTCAGGGACGGATGGAAACACCATATATTTT. Its protein product is CASSFSGTDGNTIYF.

The rearrangement links TRBV6-5 to TRBJ1-2; TRBD1 might be the D (6 bases). From germline, CDR1 is MNHEY and CDR2 SVGAGI. Trimming pared 8 bases from V and 3 bases from J, leaving 10 bases between. The CDR3 is 12 amino acids. The CDR3 region has the DNA TGTGCCAGCGGACAGCTTTACTATGGCTACACCTTC. Its protein product is CASGQLYYGYTF.

The rearrangement joins TRBV5-1 to TRBJ1-2, with a weak D call TRBD1 (5 bases). V lost 3 bases, J lost 3 bases, and 12 bases lay in between. CDR3 length: 14 residues. From germline, CDR1 is SGHRS and CDR2 YFSETQ. The chain's CDR3 is CASSSQGGYYGYTF. The CDR3 coding sequence is TGCGCCAGCAGCTCGCAGGGTGGGTACTATGGCTACACCTTC.

CDR3 in DNA: TGCGCCAGCAGCCAAGGGCTAGCGGGGGGGGAAGAGACCCAGTACTTC. Translated: CASSQGLAGGEETQYF. V and J are TRBV4-1 and TRBJ2-5; 12 bases are shared with TRBD2. The J segment lost 3 bases and the V segment lost 1 base, leaving 3 bases of the junction unmatched. Germline values: CDR1 MGHRA, CDR2 YSYEKL. The CDR3 has 16 residues.

This clone was seen just once. The gene calls are TRBV18 and TRBJ1-1; no clear D gene. V lost 6 bases and J lost 0, with 11 bases in between. This CDR3 region has 14 residues. CDR1 is KGHSH, CDR2 LQKENI, per germline. CDR3 in amino acids: CASSGGLLNTEAFF. CDR3 DNA: TGTGCCAGCTCCGGAGGGCTCCTGAACACTGAAGCTTTCTTT.